This T cell receptor (beta chain) was documented in a study of Ad26.COV2.S vaccination and SARS-CoV-2 variants. Whole-study context: As a participant in COV1001, the donor was in the Ad26.COV2.S trial arm. Broader study findings: Reports say spike-specific CD8+ and CD4+ T cell responses covered substantial breadth after vaccination.

Regarding treatment: approximately 18 received Ad26.COV2.S at low or high dose, single or two shots; roughly five received placebo; per-sample allocation not given. The samples date from day 63 after the first vaccine or placebo injection. An adult of 18-55 years in Boston served as donor. Libraries were prepared by immunoSEQ multiplex PCR; TCRdb keeps only in-frame clonotypes and omits some of them. This table has about 320,000 clones, around 84% appearing once. Germline CDR1 MNHEY, CDR2 SMNVEV (reference sequence). V trimming: 4 bases; J trimming: 5 bases; junction bases outside the gene matches: 6. This CDR3 has 15 residues. A remark on this clone: What it recognizes is unknown.

The chain carries TRBV27 and TRBJ1-1; 11 bases agree with TRBD1. The TCR sequence derives from a person between 18 and 59 years old who received the Ad26.COV2.S COVID-19 vaccine or a placebo. Here the sequenced sample was peripheral blood, taken in a trial of Ad26.COV2.S vaccine versus placebo. CDR3 sequence: CASSSWTGGKTEAFF. In DNA form, the CDR3 reads TGTGCCAGCAGTTCCTGGACAGGGGGCAAAACTGAAGCTTTCTTT.